The 8 T cell receptor beta chains reported below all come from one sample, sequenced in a study of memory CD4+ T cells and cytomegalovirus serostatus. Profiling relied on immunoSEQ multiplex PCR, and the TCRdb table lists in-frame clones only, not all of them. Of about 31,000 clones in the sample, under 80% were seen once. Single viable CD3+CD4+CD8-CD45RO+ cells were sorted as the memory CD4+ T cells. The sequenced sample was memory CD4+ T cells from blood. These receptors were collected from an adult in good health and CMV-seronegative. Some clones in this sample may be carry-over from other donors' samples.

This clone was counted a few times. The chain links TRBV11-2 to TRBJ1-6, with a weak D call TRBD1 (5 bases). The CDR3 is 12 residues long. V dropped 3 bases and J dropped 10 bases, with 7 bases sitting between them. Per the germline V gene, CDR1 is SGHAT and CDR2 is FQNNGV. The CDR3 loop reads CASSLTESPLHF. CDR3 sequence (DNA): TGTGCCAGCAGCTTGACAGAATCACCCCTCCACTTT.

The rearrangement uses TRBV10-1 and TRBJ1-3; TRBD1 agrees at 8 bases. The CDR3 has 15 residues. Germline V lookup: CDR1 WNHNN, CDR2 SYGVQD (reference sequence). The junction had 12 bases not matched to a gene; V was cut back by 6 bases and J by 8 bases. The CDR3 here is CASSLQGQGRYTIYF. The CDR3 DNA reads TGCGCCAGCAGCCTACAAGGACAGGGACGGTACACCATATATTTT.

The rearrangement uses TRBV18 and TRBJ1-1; D is perhaps TRBD1 (5 bases). CDR1 and CDR2 from the germline V gene are KGHSH and LQKENI. This CDR3 is built from 17 residues. Trimming stripped 5 bases from V and 0 bases from J, with 19 bases between. The CDR3 protein is CASSSQGPTFMNTEAFF. Here the CDR3 DNA reads TGTGCCAGCTCATCCCAGGGTCCTACCTTCATGAACACTGAAGCTTTCTTT. Drawing the rest from reference TRBV18 and TRBJ1-1, the complete variable domain is NAGVMQNPRHLVRRRGQEARLRCSPMKGHSHVYWYRQLPEEGLKFMVYLQKENIIDESGMPKERFSAEFPKEGPSILRIQQVVRGDSAAYFCASSSQGPTFMNTEAFFGQGTRLTVV.

The V gene is TRBV23-1, the J gene TRBJ2-2; TRBD1 is a possible D gene (6 bases). TRBV23-1 is reported as an ORF; its role is uncertain. The V end lost 5 bases, the J end lost 6 bases, and 10 bases lay between the germline ends. The CDR3 covers 13 residues. CDR3: CASSSQGPGELFF. The CDR3 nucleotides are TGCGCCAGCAGTAGCCAGGGGCCCGGGGAGCTGTTTTTT.

This clone was seen a handful of times. The chain has TRBV11-2 and TRBJ1-2; 7 bases fit TRBD1. Germline CDR1 and CDR2: SGHAT and FQNNGV. The junction had 3 bases not matched to a gene; V was cut back by 5 bases and J by 3 bases. The CDR3 covers 13 residues. In DNA form, the CDR3 reads TGTGCCAGCAGCCAAGGACAGGACTATGGCTACACCTTC. This sequence encodes CASSQGQDYGYTF.

The chain has TRBV18 and TRBJ1-1; a weak D match, TRBD1 (6 bases). The CDR3 runs 14 residues. Germline V gene sequence: CDR1 KGHSH, CDR2 LQKENI. V was shortened by 5 bases and J by 4 bases, with 14 bases between the two germline ends. CDR3 loop: CASSRDTEATEAFF. CDR3 DNA: TGTGCCAGCTCAAGGGACACGGAAGCCACTGAAGCTTTCTTT.

This clone was seen only a few times. The chain joins TRBV2 to TRBJ1-1; 9 bases map to TRBD1. Germline V gene data show CDR1 as SNHLY and CDR2 as FYNNEI. The CDR3 runs 14 residues. The V and J ends lost 7 bases and 5 bases, in that order; junction bases with no gene match: 8. For the CDR3, the DNA is TGTGCCAGCATAACCCCACAGGGGGCGACTGAAGCTTTCTTT. Protein sequence: CASITPQGATEAFF. Supplemented by reference TRBV2 and TRBJ1-1, the full variable domain reads EPEVTQTPSHQVTQMGQEVILRCVPISNHLYFYWYRQILGQKVEFLVSFYNNEISEKSEIFDDQFSVERPDGSNFTLKIRSTKLEDSAMYFCASITPQGATEAFFGQGTRLTVV.

The rearrangement joins TRBV19 to TRBJ1-6, with TRBD1 identical over 8 bases. With V trimmed by 3 bases and J by 7 bases, 2 bases remained unmatched. Per the germline V gene, CDR1 is LNHDA and CDR2 is SQIVND (reference sequence). The CDR3 contains 14 residues. The CDR3: CASSMDRENSPLHF. For the CDR3, the DNA is TGTGCCAGTAGTATGGACAGGGAGAATTCACCCCTCCACTTT.